This entry lists 30 T cell receptor beta chains sequenced from one sample in a study of cytotoxic CD8 clonotypes in ibrutinib-treated CLL. Generated by immunoSEQ multiplex PCR, the TCRdb table keeps only in-frame clones and is missing some. The data show more than 300,000 clones, 80% seen once. Material: PBMCs, obtained before ibrutinib treatment. All receptors come from a human donor with chronic lymphocytic leukemia.

The chain joins TRBV2 to TRBJ1-2; possibly TRBD1 for D (5 bases). The germline CDR1 and CDR2 sequences are SNHLY and FYNNEI. Trimming left V 6 bases short and J 3 bases short, with 14 bases between. The CDR3 sequence is 14 residues long. CDR3 DNA: TGTGCCAGCAGATACAGGACGGGGGACTATGGCTACACCTTC. It yields the protein CASRYRTGDYGYTF.

V usage is TRBV7-2 and J usage is TRBJ2-3; 8 nucleotides line up with TRBD2. The CDR3 consists of 14 residues. Germline-derived CDR1 and CDR2 are SGHTA and FQGNSA. With 3 bases clipped from V and 6 bases from J, the junction kept 5 bases outside the gene matches. The CDR3, as DNA: TGTGCCAGCAGCTTTGTAGCGGGACCTGATACGCAGTATTTT. This gives the protein CASSFVAGPDTQYF. Based on the CDR3 plus reference TRBV7-2 and TRBJ2-3, the full variable domain is GAGVSQSPSNKVTEKGKDVELRCDPISGHTALYWYRQSLGQGLEFLIYFQGNSAPDKSGLPSDRFSAERTGGSVSTLTIQRTQQEDSAVYLCASSFVAGPDTQYFGPGTRLTVL.

The V and J genes are TRBV28 and TRBJ2-3, with 10 bases fitting TRBD2. Per the germline V gene, CDR1 is MDHEN and CDR2 is SYDVKM. CDR3 length: 18 amino acids. V trimming: 3 bases; J trimming: 4 bases; junction bases outside the gene matches: 13. Here the CDR3 reads CASSLSLAGVGLADTQYF. CDR3 sequence (DNA): TGTGCCAGCAGTTTGAGTCTAGCGGGAGTGGGACTTGCAGATACGCAGTATTTT.

This clone occurred a few times. The chain carries TRBV5-1 and TRBJ1-1, with TRBD1 identical over 8 bases. This CDR3 spans 12 amino acids. V lost 3 bases to trimming and J lost 7 bases; unmatched junction nucleotides: 2. Germline V gene sequence: CDR1 SGHRS, CDR2 YFSETQ. CDR3 coding DNA: TGCGCCAGCAGCTCCGGACAGGGTGAAGCTTTCTTT. Amino acids: CASSSGQGEAFF.

V gene TRBV29-1 combines with J gene TRBJ2-2; no reliable D call. Germline V gene data show CDR1 as SQVTM and CDR2 as ANQGSEA. The CDR3 length is 12 residues. V lost 2 bases to trimming and J lost 8 bases, with 9 bases between them. The CDR3 protein is CSVEIGLGELFF. CDR3 DNA: TGCAGCGTTGAAATTGGGTTGGGGGAGCTGTTTTTT.

The V and J genes are TRBV5-4 and TRBJ2-5; 7 bases agree with TRBD1. CDR3 size: 15 residues. The germline gives CDR1 SGHNT, CDR2 YYREEE (reference sequence). The J segment lost 2 bases and the V segment lost 0 bases, leaving 4 bases of the junction unmatched. The DNA of the CDR3 is TGTGCCAGCAGCTTGGATGACAGGGCGCAAGAGACCCAGTACTTC. Amino acid sequence: CASSLDDRAQETQYF.

CDR3 DNA sequence: TGTGCCAGCAGTTACGGGTCAAAAGGGGACGCCGGGGAGCTGTTTTTT. It is translated as CASSYGSKGDAGELFF. J is TRBJ2-2 and V is TRBV6-5; possibly TRBD1 or TRBD2 for D (5 bases each). Germline V gene sequence: CDR1 MNHEY, CDR2 SVGAGI. This CDR3 is built from 16 residues. Trimming pared 2 bases from V and 6 bases from J, leaving 16 bases between.

The chain couples TRBV27 to TRBJ2-7, with D tentatively TRBD1 or TRBD2 (5 bases each). V lost 6 bases and J lost 4, with 13 bases in between. The CDR3 spans 13 residues. The germline V gene encodes CDR1 MNHEY and CDR2 SMNVEV (reference sequence). CDR3 in amino acids: CASRPGTKYEQYF. The CDR3 region has the DNA TGTGCCAGCAGGCCCGGGACCAAGTACGAGCAGTACTTC.

This chain joins TRBV15 and TRBJ1-2; D call uncertain. The CDR3 totals 12 residues. Between the trimmed V and J ends, which lost 4 bases and 2 bases, there was a span of 5 bases. Looked up from germline, CDR1 is LNHNV and CDR2 is YYDKDF (reference sequence). The CDR3 spells CATSTPNYGYTF. In DNA form, the CDR3 reads TGTGCCACCAGCACCCCCAACTATGGCTACACCTTC.

This chain joins TRBV14 and TRBJ1-2, with TRBD1 identical over 9 bases. Germline CDR1 is SGHDN and CDR2 is FVKESK. The CDR3 consists of 14 residues. V was clipped by 6 bases and J by 4 bases; unmatched bases: 6. CDR3 DNA sequence: TGTGCCAGCAGTCTAACAGGGGGCTTCTATGGCTACACCTTC. Protein product: CASSLTGGFYGYTF.

The chain carries TRBV9 and TRBJ1-2, with a weak D call TRBD1 (5 bases). The CDR3 is made up of 15 amino acids. V lost 5 bases and J lost 4, with 18 bases in between. The germline V gene has CDR1 SGDLS and CDR2 YYNGEE. This chain's CDR3 is CASRNSGDRGYGYTF. The CDR3 region has the DNA TGTGCCAGCAGGAATTCGGGGGACCGAGGCTATGGCTACACCTTC. The whole variable domain, remainder taken from reference TRBV9 and TRBJ1-2, is DSGVTQTPKHLITATGQRVTLRCSPRSGDLSVYWYQQSLDQGLQFLIQYYNGEERAKGNILERFSAQQFPDLHSELNLSSLELGDSALYFCASRNSGDRGYGYTFGSGTRLTVV.

The chain recombines TRBV27 with TRBJ2-3, with 9 bases lining up with TRBD1. Per the germline V gene, CDR1 is MNHEY and CDR2 is SMNVEV (reference sequence). The trim removed 5 bases at V and 10 bases at J, leaving 10 bases unmatched. This CDR3 has 14 amino acids. Written as DNA, the CDR3 is TGTGCCAGCAGTCCCGGACAGGGGTTCGGCCCGCAGTATTTT. Its translation: CASSPGQGFGPQYF.

This rearrangement joins TRBV1 to TRBJ2-3; no check of the table's D call, TRBD2, against the DNA was made. TRBV1 is termed a pseudogene. This CDR3 region has 14 residues. CDR3 region: CTSSPDHSTDTQYF. The CDR3 coding sequence is TGCACCAGCAGCCCAGACCACTCCACAGATACGCAGTATTTT.

As regards this clone: A read error may produce the germline difference seen at one junction end. The chain carries TRBV7-7 and TRBJ2-5, with D perhaps given as TRBD1 or TRBD2 (5 bases each). Germline loops: CDR1 SSHAT, CDR2 FNYEAQ (reference sequence). The CDR3 has 17 amino acids. In nucleotides, the CDR3 is TGTGCTAGCAGCTCGTATCCCCGAGGGACCCTTGGAGAGACCCAGTACTTC. Protein sequence: CASSSYPRGTLGETQYF.

This chain connects TRBV7-6 to TRBJ2-7; 7 bases fit TRBD2. This CDR3 spans 14 amino acids. The V gene's germline CDR1 is SGHVS and CDR2 FNYEAQ. V shed 5 bases, J shed 4 bases, and the junction held 8 bases outside the gene matches. Here the CDR3 DNA reads TGTGCCAGCAGCCAGACTAGCTTGCGATACGAGCAGTACTTC. It codes for CASSQTSLRYEQYF.

The chain carries TRBV7-9 and TRBJ2-2, with 8 bases lining up with TRBD2. CDR1 is SEHNR, CDR2 FQNEAQ, per germline (reference sequence). Trimming cost V 3 bases and J 6 bases; bases outside gene matches: 6. CDR3 length: 15 residues. The chain's CDR3 is CASSFSAGDSGELFF. Written as DNA, the CDR3 is TGTGCCAGCAGCTTTTCAGCGGGAGATTCCGGGGAGCTGTTTTTT.

This chain uses TRBV27 with TRBJ1-2, with D unresolved. The V end was cut by 6 bases, the J end by 6 bases, with 14 bases between. The CDR3 runs 13 residues. Germline V gene sequence: CDR1 MNHEY, CDR2 SMNVEV (reference sequence). CDR3 region: CASSTAPRNGYTF. The CDR3 DNA reads as TGTGCCAGCAGCACGGCGCCCAGGAATGGCTACACCTTC.

This chain connects TRBV18 to TRBJ1-5; 7 bases line up with TRBD1. Losses at the gene ends were 4 bases for V and 6 bases for J; bases not matched to a gene: 12. Per the germline V gene, CDR1 is KGHSH and CDR2 is LQKENI. There are 16 residues in the CDR3. The CDR3 reads CASSRVRDSLFQPQHF. The CDR3 DNA reads as TGTGCCAGCTCACGCGTTCGGGACAGTCTTTTTCAGCCCCAGCATTTT.

CDR3 residues: CATGQGRVPYNEQFF. CDR3 nucleotides: TGTGCCACCGGCCAGGGGCGCGTCCCCTACAATGAGCAGTTCTTC. The chain uses TRBV6-5 and TRBJ2-1, with D possibly matching TRBD1 (6 bases). Per the germline V gene, CDR1 is MNHEY and CDR2 is SVGAGI. V shed 10 bases and J shed 2 bases, with 18 bases lying between them. This CDR3 contains 15 residues.

On this clone itself: The germline gene is not matched at one end of the junction; a read error may be the cause. The chain links TRBV30 to TRBJ2-7, with 13 bases lining up with TRBD2. The length of the CDR3 is 16 residues. From germline, CDR1 is GTSNPN and CDR2 SVGIG (reference sequence). CDR3 bases: TGTGCCTGGAGTGCCACGGGTGGACTAGCGGGAGTTCCCCGTAATTTC. Protein sequence: CAWSATGGLAGVPRNF.

This chain connects TRBV7-9 to TRBJ2-7, with 9 bases identical to TRBD1. The CDR3 covers 17 residues. Trimming at V came to 1 base and at J to 0 bases, leaving 7 bases not matched to a gene. The germline gives CDR1 SEHNR, CDR2 FQNEAQ (reference sequence). The CDR3 nucleotides read TGTGCCAGCAGCTTAGAACAGGGGGCGAGGGCCTCCTACGAGCAGTACTTC. Translating gives CASSLEQGARASYEQYF. The full variable domain, its missing parts supplied by reference TRBV7-9 and TRBJ2-7, is DTGVSQNPRHKITKRGQNVTFRCDPISEHNRLYWYRQTLGQGPEFLTYFQNEAQLEKSRLLSDRFSAERPKGSFSTLEIQRTEQGDSAMYLCASSLEQGARASYEQYFGPGTRLTVT.

The chain employs TRBV7-6 and TRBJ1-1; 7 bases fit TRBD1. This CDR3 has 14 amino acids. V was clipped by 2 bases and J by 3 bases; unmatched bases: 3. The V gene's germline CDR1 is SGHVS and CDR2 FNYEAQ. This chain's CDR3 is CASSLKGADTEAFF. Written as DNA, the CDR3 is TGTGCCAGCAGCTTAAAGGGGGCGGACACTGAAGCTTTCTTT.

This chain uses TRBV30 with TRBJ2-2; 11 bases map to TRBD2. This CDR3 comprises 13 residues. CDR1 and CDR2 (germline): GTSNPN, SVGIG (reference sequence). V was pared by 6 bases and J by 6 bases, with 3 bases of the junction left unmatched. The CDR3, as DNA: TGTGCCTGTAGCGGGAGGGCCCCCGGGGAGCTGTTTTTT. Protein sequence: CACSGRAPGELFF.

The genes are TRBV6-1 and TRBJ2-1, with D tentatively TRBD1 (5 bases). V was clipped by 4 bases and J by 2 bases, with 6 bases between them. In germline, CDR1 is MNHNS, CDR2 SASEGT. The CDR3 length is 13 residues. The DNA of the CDR3 is TGTGCCAGCAGTGGGACAACCTACAATGAGCAGTTCTTC. This encodes CASSGTTYNEQFF.

The chain couples TRBV27 to TRBJ2-1, with unresolved D. The CDR3 consists of 13 residues. Germline CDR1 reads MNHEY; CDR2 reads SMNVEV (reference sequence). The germline V and J ends were trimmed by 4 bases and 4 bases, with 8 bases remaining between them. The CDR3 DNA reads TGTGCCAGCAGTTCATCAACGTACAATGAGCAGTTCTTC. This codes for CASSSSTYNEQFF.

The chain employs TRBV27 and TRBJ1-4; D is unclear. The CDR3 is 14 residues long. The germline CDR1 and CDR2 sequences are MNHEY and SMNVEV (reference sequence). Between the trimmed V and J ends, which lost 4 bases and 8 bases, there was a span of 14 bases. CDR3 sequence: CASSYTSLGEKLFF. CDR3 bases: TGTGCCAGCAGTTACACCTCGTTGGGGGAAAAACTGTTTTTT.

The chain combines TRBV27 with TRBJ2-5; 13 bases fit TRBD2. The V segment lost 4 bases and the J segment 4 bases; nucleotides outside the gene matches: 3. The CDR3 runs to 15 residues. Per the germline V gene, CDR1 is MNHEY and CDR2 is SMNVEV (reference sequence). The CDR3 protein is CASSWTSGSRETQYF. CDR3 DNA sequence: TGTGCCAGCAGTTGGACTAGCGGGAGTAGAGAGACCCAGTACTTC.

The chain is built from TRBV15 and TRBJ2-2, with D perhaps matching TRBD1 or TRBD2 (6 bases each). This CDR3 is 15 amino acids long. Looked up from germline, CDR1 is LNHNV and CDR2 is YYDKDF (reference sequence). V was shortened by 3 bases and J by 2 bases, with 10 bases between the two germline ends. DNA for the CDR3: TGTGCCACCAGCAGGGGGGGCCAAAACACCGGGGAGCTGTTTTTT. Its protein is CATSRGGQNTGELFF.

As DNA, the CDR3 is TGTGCCAGCAGTGAACGACAGGGGGCAGGCTATGGCTACACCTTC. As protein: CASSERQGAGYGYTF. The chain joins TRBV6-1 to TRBJ1-2; 10 bases align to TRBD1. Losses at the gene ends were 2 bases for V and 4 bases for J; bases not matched to a gene: 4. The CDR3 extends over 15 amino acids. CDR1 is MNHNS, CDR2 SASEGT, per germline.

Remarks on this clone: It may be a read error: a sequence one base away is much more abundant. The CDR3 sequence is CASSQEYGPYEQYF. The CDR3 bases are TGTGCCAGCAGCCAAGAGTACGGTCCCTACGAGCAGTACTTC. This sequence joins TRBV27 and TRBJ2-7; D is ambiguous. Germline CDR1 and CDR2: MNHEY and SMNVEV (reference sequence). Trimming cost V 6 bases and J 2 bases, with 14 bases left between them. The CDR3 consists of 14 residues.